This paragraph reports one T cell receptor beta chain. Using immunoSEQ multiplex PCR, the repertoire was profiled, and TCRdb retains in-frame clones only, with some absent. The table includes more than 20,000 clones, 85% to 90% detected once. The data belong to a study of T cell clonotyping in hematopoietic cell transplantation. Time point defined: recipient sample about 28 days before transplant, after cytoreduction. The CDR3 covers 15 residues. V was shortened by 5 bases and J by 2 bases, with 16 bases between the two germline ends. Germline CDR1 and CDR2: LNHDA and SQIVND (reference sequence). This chain connects TRBV19 to TRBJ2-7, with D possibly matching TRBD2 (6 bases). This TCR derives from a man aged 18 to 30 with biphenotypic leukemia. Some clones in this sample may be carry-over from other donors' samples. This specimen was peripheral blood mononuclear cells, taken before stem cell transplant. CDR3: CASSPLLGGTYEQYF. CDR3 bases: TGTGCCAGTAGTCCCCTCTTGGGAGGCACCTACGAGCAGTACTTC.